This passage covers 25 T cell receptor beta chains from one sample sequenced in a study of neurological immune-mediated disorders. A single record per CDR3 protein comes from TCRdb applying MiXCR to the 5' RACE reads. The sample holds 52,000 or so distinct CDR3 sequences, 3.5% to 4% seen once. Sequencing used CD4+ T cells from blood. These receptors all come from a woman aged 40 to 50 with multiple sclerosis.

This clonotype was detected ten times or more. The CDR3 loop is CASSSPEGGYTF. The CDR3 nucleotides are TGTGCCAGCAGCTCGCCGGAGGGAGGCTACACCTTC. The chain has TRBV5-5 and TRBJ1-2; D is unclear. The CDR3 contains 12 residues. V lost 3 bases and J 8 bases, leaving 11 bases between the germline ends. From germline, CDR1 is SGHKS and CDR2 YYEKEE (reference sequence). The full variable domain, rest sourced from reference TRBV5-5 and TRBJ1-2, is DAGVTQSPTHLIKTRGQQVTLRCSPISGHKSVSWYQQVLGQGPQFIFQYYEKEERGRGNFPDRFSARQFPNYSSELNVNALLLGDSALYLCASSSPEGGYTFGSGTRLTVV.

Ten or more counts support this clonotype. The chain combines TRBV3-1 with TRBJ2-2; 14 positions match TRBD2. V shed 4 bases and J 2 bases; nucleotides not matched to a gene: 6. Germline V lookup: CDR1 LGHDT, CDR2 YNNKEL (reference sequence). This CDR3 is 18 amino acids long. The CDR3 loop reads CASSPSGLAGANTGELFF. DNA for the CDR3: TGTGCCAGCAGCCCGTCGGGACTAGCGGGGGCAAACACCGGGGAGCTGTTTTTT.

This clonotype showed up many times. V usage is TRBV10-3 and J usage is TRBJ1-6, with TRBD1 matching 8 bases. The CDR3 totals 15 residues. The J segment lost 6 bases and the V segment lost 5 bases, leaving 6 bases of the junction unmatched. Germline CDR1 and CDR2: ENHRY and SYGVKD. The CDR3 loop is CAISPGDRGNSPLHF. DNA of the CDR3: TGTGCCATCAGTCCAGGCGACAGGGGTAATTCACCCCTCCACTTT.

This clonotype was detected ten times or more. The CDR3 DNA is TGTGCCATCAGGCTGACAGGGGATGGTAATCAGCCCCAGCATTTT. Its translation: CAIRLTGDGNQPQHF. J is TRBJ1-5 and V is TRBV10-3, with 8 bases aligning to TRBD1. This CDR3 spans 15 amino acids. Germline V CDR1 and CDR2: ENHRY, SYGVKD. Unmatched junction bases numbered 8, after V lost 6 bases and J lost 4 bases.

As regards this clonotype: A clone one base away is much larger, so this may be a read error. The V gene is TRBV11-2, the J gene TRBJ2-7; D unclear. This CDR3 has 14 amino acids. From germline, CDR1 is SGHAT and CDR2 FQNNGV. The V and J ends lost 5 bases and 0 bases respectively, with 11 bases between them. The DNA of the CDR3 is TGTGCCAGCAGCCCCACGAGCGCCTCCTACGAGCAGTACTTC. Translation gives CASSPTSASYEQYF.

This clonotype appeared many times. CDR3 amino acids: CASSLGQVWNEQFF. The CDR3 nucleotides read TGCGCCAGCAGCCTGGGACAGGTTTGGAATGAGCAGTTCTTC. This chain links TRBV5-1 with TRBJ2-1, with 8 bases identical to TRBD1. There are 14 residues in the CDR3. V was pared by 4 bases and J by 7 bases, with 7 bases of the junction left unmatched. Germline CDR1 and CDR2: SGHRS and YFSETQ. Filled out from reference TRBV5-1 and TRBJ2-1, the complete variable domain reads KAGVTQTPRYLIKTRGQQVTLSCSPISGHRSVSWYQQTPGQGLQFLFEYFSETQRNKGNFPGRFSGRQFSNSRSEMNVSTLELGDSALYLCASSLGQVWNEQFFGPGTRLTVL.

This clonotype was recorded many times. Here the CDR3 reads CASSLRDFTGELFF. In DNA form, the CDR3 reads TGTGCCAGCAGTTTACGGGACTTCACCGGGGAGCTGTTTTTT. The chain carries TRBV12-3 or TRBV12-4 and TRBJ2-2, with a possible D match to TRBD2 (6 bases). Deletions cut 2 bases from V and 4 bases from J, with 8 bases between. This CDR3 contains 14 residues.

This clonotype appeared many times. The chain couples TRBV9 to TRBJ2-2, with TRBD2 matching 14 bases. Germline V CDR1 and CDR2: SGDLS, YYNGEE. The ends lost 4 bases at V and 4 bases at J; junction bases unmatched: 9. This CDR3 region has 18 residues. The CDR3 spells CASSPRLAGGPGTGELFF. The CDR3, as DNA: TGTGCCAGCAGCCCGAGACTAGCGGGGGGGCCGGGCACCGGGGAGCTGTTTTTT.

The rearrangement links TRBV6-2 or TRBV6-3 to TRBJ1-1, with D possibly being TRBD1 (6 bases). Germline V gene sequence: CDR1 MNHEY, CDR2 SVGEGT. Trimming shortened V by 6 bases and J by 5 bases, and 16 bases separated the two germline ends. The CDR3 consists of 14 residues. The CDR3 sequence is CASRPGQPETEAFF. CDR3 bases: TGTGCCAGCAGACCAGGACAGCCCGAAACTGAAGCTTTCTTT.

This clonotype was detected many times. This rearrangement joins TRBV29-1 to TRBJ1-3; unclear D gene. This CDR3 is 12 amino acids long. The germline V gene has CDR1 SQVTM and CDR2 ANQGSEA. Trimming stripped 8 bases from V and 0 bases from J, with 8 bases between. CDR3 DNA sequence: TGCAGCACCCGGAGCTCTGGAAACACCATATATTTT. This sequence encodes CSTRSSGNTIYF.

This clonotype was seen at least ten times. V and J are TRBV12-3 or TRBV12-4 and TRBJ1-1; maybe TRBD1 (5 bases). V lost 4 bases to trimming and J lost 1 base, with 7 bases between them. There are 13 residues in the CDR3. The CDR3 spells CASSSGQNTEAFF. CDR3 sequence (DNA): TGTGCCAGCAGTTCAGGACAGAACACTGAAGCTTTCTTT.

This clonotype was seen repeatedly, ten times or more. This chain connects TRBV20-1 to TRBJ2-3; 12 bases are a match to TRBD2. V lost 1 base, J lost 1 base, and 3 bases stayed unmatched. Germline V gene sequence: CDR1 DFQATT, CDR2 SNEGSKA (reference sequence). The CDR3 runs 16 residues. For the CDR3, the DNA is TGCAGTGCTAGAGGGAGGACTAGCGGGGGCACAGATACGCAGTATTTT. Translated, it gives CSARGRTSGGTDTQYF.

This clonotype came up many times. The chain uses TRBV5-1 and TRBJ1-5; 8 bases match TRBD1. Germline V gives CDR1 SGHRS, CDR2 YFSETQ. V shed 4 bases and J 2 bases; nucleotides not matched to a gene: 2. The CDR3 length is 14 residues. CDR3 residues: CASSVGQGNQPQHF. The CDR3 DNA is TGCGCCAGCAGCGTGGGACAGGGCAATCAGCCCCAGCATTTT.

This clonotype has only a few counts. V and J are TRBV10-3 and TRBJ1-3; a weak D match, TRBD1 (5 bases). The CDR3 has 15 residues. Germline V gives CDR1 ENHRY, CDR2 SYGVKD. V was cut by 7 bases and J by 4 bases, with 17 bases left in between. The CDR3 loop reads CAITYSGGSGNTIYF. The CDR3 DNA sequence: TGTGCCATCACCTACAGCGGGGGGTCCGGAAACACCATATATTTT.

At least ten counts were recorded for this clonotype. This rearrangement joins TRBV20-1 to TRBJ2-7; perhaps D is TRBD1 or TRBD2 (5 bases each). Deletions cut 5 bases from V and 2 bases from J, with 13 bases between. CDR3 length: 13 amino acids. The germline V gene encodes CDR1 DFQATT and CDR2 SNEGSKA (reference sequence). CDR3 DNA sequence: TGCAGTGCTCGCCCGGGGCCCCCCTACGAGCAGTACTTC. Translated, it gives CSARPGPPYEQYF.

There are many counts of this clonotype. The chain carries TRBV18 and TRBJ1-6, with D unresolved. The V end was cut by 6 bases, the J end by 7 bases, with 16 bases between. CDR1 and CDR2 from the germline V gene are KGHSH and LQKENI. This CDR3 is 15 amino acids long. The CDR3 DNA sequence: TGTGCCAGCTCCCTTGCGGTTCAGAACAATTCACCCCTCCACTTT. It yields the protein CASSLAVQNNSPLHF.

This clonotype has at least ten counts. This chain connects TRBV20-1 to TRBJ1-2; a weak D match, TRBD1 (6 bases). CDR3 length equals 17 residues. Trimming cost V 0 bases and J 7 bases, with 24 bases left between them. The germline gives CDR1 DFQATT, CDR2 SNEGSKA (reference sequence). The CDR3 DNA sequence: TGCAGTGCTAGAGATCGAACTCCGGGGGGGGCGACGACTGGCTACACCTTC. It translates to CSARDRTPGGATTGYTF.

This clonotype was seen at least ten times. The DNA for the CDR3 is TGTGCCAGCAACTCGGTCAGGGGGCCCTTCGAGCAGTACTTC. Protein product: CASNSVRGPFEQYF. The rearrangement joins TRBV27 to TRBJ2-7; 8 nucleotides match TRBD1. Germline values: CDR1 MNHEY, CDR2 SMNVEV (reference sequence). The trim removed 7 bases at V and 6 bases at J, leaving 11 bases unmatched. CDR3 length equals 14 residues.

This clonotype was recorded at least ten times. The chain is built from TRBV6-2 or TRBV6-3 and TRBJ2-2; D tentatively reads TRBD1 or TRBD2 (5 bases each). In germline, CDR1 is MNHEY, CDR2 SVGEGT. The V end was cut by 8 bases, the J end by 8 bases, with 15 bases between. The CDR3 extends over 13 amino acids. CDR3 in amino acids: CASARLGAGELFF. In nucleotides, the CDR3 is TGTGCCAGCGCCCGGCTCGGGGCTGGGGAGCTGTTTTTT.

The sample holds many counts of this clonotype. J is TRBJ1-1 and V is TRBV3-1; 7 bases match TRBD1. Losses at the gene ends were 7 bases for V and 5 bases for J; bases not matched to a gene: 10. The CDR3 length is 14 residues. Looked up from germline, CDR1 is LGHDT and CDR2 is YNNKEL (reference sequence). The CDR3 loop is CASTKRYRGTEAFF. DNA for the CDR3: TGTGCCAGCACCAAACGATACAGGGGAACTGAAGCTTTCTTT.

This clonotype was found many times. The genes are TRBV5-1 and TRBJ1-2; a possible D gene is TRBD1 (5 bases). The CDR3 loop spans 14 amino acids. Trimming pared 1 base from V and 6 bases from J, leaving 13 bases between. Per germline, CDR1 SGHRS and CDR2 YFSETQ. CDR3 amino acids: CASSLTQGLDGYTF. In nucleotides, the CDR3 is TGCGCCAGCAGCTTGACTCAGGGTTTAGATGGCTACACCTTC.

This clonotype was detected many times. V and J are TRBV6-1 and TRBJ1-6; 9 bases line up with TRBD1. The junction had 3 bases not matched to a gene; V was cut back by 4 bases and J by 8 bases. This CDR3 comprises 14 residues. CDR1 and CDR2 from the germline V gene are MNHNS and SASEGT. CDR3 DNA: TGTGCCAGCAGTGTGGACAGGGGTTATTCACCCCTCCACTTT. Amino acids: CASSVDRGYSPLHF.

The table lists this clonotype with many counts. V and J are TRBV9 and TRBJ1-6, with D hard to call. Germline V gene sequence: CDR1 SGDLS, CDR2 YYNGEE. Trimming shortened V by 2 bases and J by 6 bases, and 9 bases separated the two germline ends. The CDR3 covers 14 residues. The CDR3 loop reads CASSVHSLNSPLHF. The CDR3, as DNA: TGTGCCAGCAGCGTGCACAGCCTTAATTCACCCCTCCACTTT. Supplemented by reference TRBV9 and TRBJ1-6, the full variable domain reads DSGVTQTPKHLITATGQRVTLRCSPRSGDLSVYWYQQSLDQGLQFLIQYYNGEERAKGNILERFSAQQFPDLHSELNLSSLELGDSALYFCASSVHSLNSPLHFGNGTRLTVT.

This clonotype showed up many times. The chain recombines TRBV18 with TRBJ1-5; a weak D match, TRBD1 (5 bases). The germline CDR1 and CDR2 sequences are KGHSH and LQKENI. V lost 4 bases to trimming and J lost 3 bases, with 10 bases between them. This CDR3 is built from 14 residues. The CDR3 DNA reads as TGTGCCAGCTCACGGGGGGGGTTCAATCAGCCCCAGCATTTT. This codes for CASSRGGFNQPQHF.

Many counts were recorded for this clonotype. The chain combines TRBV20-1 with TRBJ1-1; D is unclear. Between the trimmed V and J ends, which lost 0 bases and 10 bases, there was a span of 3 bases. Germline V gene data show CDR1 as DFQATT and CDR2 as SNEGSKA (reference sequence). The CDR3 sequence is 9 residues long. CDR3 protein: CSAREGAFF. In DNA, the CDR3 is TGCAGTGCTAGAGAGGGAGCTTTCTTT.